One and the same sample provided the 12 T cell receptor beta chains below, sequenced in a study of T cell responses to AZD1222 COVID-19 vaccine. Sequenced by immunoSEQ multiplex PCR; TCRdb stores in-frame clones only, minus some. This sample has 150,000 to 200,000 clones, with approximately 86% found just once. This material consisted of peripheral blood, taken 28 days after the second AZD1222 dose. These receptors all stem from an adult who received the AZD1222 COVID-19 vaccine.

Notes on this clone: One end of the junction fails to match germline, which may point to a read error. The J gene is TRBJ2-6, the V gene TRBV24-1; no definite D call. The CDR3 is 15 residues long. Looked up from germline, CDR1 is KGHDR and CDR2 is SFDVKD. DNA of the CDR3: TGTGCCACCAGTGCCGGCAAGACTGGGACCAACGTCCTGACTTTC. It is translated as CATSAGKTGTNVLTF.

CDR3 sequence (DNA): TGCAGTGCTGGACCACAGCCCCAGCATTTT. It yields the protein CSAGPQPQHF. The chain recombines TRBV20-1 with TRBJ1-5, with unresolved D. Germline CDR1 and CDR2: DFQATT and SNEGSKA (reference sequence). Between the trimmed V and J ends, which lost 5 bases and 7 bases, there was a span of 6 bases. The CDR3 runs 10 residues.

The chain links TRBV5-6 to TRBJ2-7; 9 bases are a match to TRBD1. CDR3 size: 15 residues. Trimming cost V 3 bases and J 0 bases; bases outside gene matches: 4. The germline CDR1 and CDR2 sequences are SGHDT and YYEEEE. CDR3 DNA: TGTGCCAGCAGCTCCGGGACAGGGAGCTCCTACGAGCAGTACTTC. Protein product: CASSSGTGSSYEQYF.

In DNA form, the CDR3 reads TGTGCCAGCAGTTACTCGGCGGGGGGGTACGAGCAGTACTTC. Protein product: CASSYSAGGYEQYF. The chain joins TRBV6-2 or TRBV6-3 to TRBJ2-7; TRBD2 matches at 9 bases. Unmatched junction bases numbered 1, after V lost 0 bases and J lost 4 bases. The CDR3 spans 14 residues. Per the germline V gene, CDR1 is MNHEY and CDR2 is SVGEGT.

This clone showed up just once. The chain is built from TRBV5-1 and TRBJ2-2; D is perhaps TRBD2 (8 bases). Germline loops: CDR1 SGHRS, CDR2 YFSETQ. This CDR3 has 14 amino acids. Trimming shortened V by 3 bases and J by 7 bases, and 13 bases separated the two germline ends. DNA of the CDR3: TGCGCCAGCAGCTCGGGAGGGGGCCTCGGGGAGCTGTTTTTT. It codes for CASSSGGGLGELFF.

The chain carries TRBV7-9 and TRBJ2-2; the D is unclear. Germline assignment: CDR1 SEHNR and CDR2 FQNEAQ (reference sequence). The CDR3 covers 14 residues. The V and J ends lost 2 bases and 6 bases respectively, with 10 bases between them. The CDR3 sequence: CASSLSGTPGELFF. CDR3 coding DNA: TGTGCCAGCAGCTTATCTGGAACCCCCGGGGAGCTGTTTTTT.

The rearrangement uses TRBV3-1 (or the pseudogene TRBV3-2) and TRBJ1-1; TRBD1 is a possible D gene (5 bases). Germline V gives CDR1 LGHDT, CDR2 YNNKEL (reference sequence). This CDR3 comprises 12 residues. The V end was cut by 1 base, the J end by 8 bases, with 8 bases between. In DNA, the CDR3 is TGTGCCAGCAGCCAAGTTGGGGCAGAAGCTTTCTTT. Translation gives CASSQVGAEAFF.

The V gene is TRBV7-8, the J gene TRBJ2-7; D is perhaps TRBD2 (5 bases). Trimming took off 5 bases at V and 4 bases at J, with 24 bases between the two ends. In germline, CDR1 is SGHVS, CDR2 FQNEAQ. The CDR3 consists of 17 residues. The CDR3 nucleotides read TGTGCCAGCAGCCCGTGGAGGTTTGGCGGAATGGGGTACGAGCAGTACTTC. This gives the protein CASSPWRFGGMGYEQYF.

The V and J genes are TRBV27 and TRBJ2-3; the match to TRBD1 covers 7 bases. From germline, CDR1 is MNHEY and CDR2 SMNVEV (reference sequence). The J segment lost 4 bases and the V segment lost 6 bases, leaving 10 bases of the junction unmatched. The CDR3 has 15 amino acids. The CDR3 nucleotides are TGTGCCAGCAGCTCACCCCGACAGGGCCCAGATACGCAGTATTTT. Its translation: CASSSPRQGPDTQYF.

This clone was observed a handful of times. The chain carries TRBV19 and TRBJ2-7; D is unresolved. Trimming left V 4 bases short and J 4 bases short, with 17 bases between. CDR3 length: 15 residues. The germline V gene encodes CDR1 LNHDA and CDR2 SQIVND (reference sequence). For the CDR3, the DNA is TGTGCCAGTAGTACGCTGTCGGCGGTGATTTACGAGCAGTACTTC. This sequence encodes CASSTLSAVIYEQYF.

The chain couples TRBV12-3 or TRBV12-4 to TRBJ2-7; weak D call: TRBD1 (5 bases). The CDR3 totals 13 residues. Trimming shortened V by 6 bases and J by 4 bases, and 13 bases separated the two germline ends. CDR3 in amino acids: CASRQTGVYEQYF. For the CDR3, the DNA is TGTGCCAGCAGGCAAACAGGAGTATACGAGCAGTACTTC.

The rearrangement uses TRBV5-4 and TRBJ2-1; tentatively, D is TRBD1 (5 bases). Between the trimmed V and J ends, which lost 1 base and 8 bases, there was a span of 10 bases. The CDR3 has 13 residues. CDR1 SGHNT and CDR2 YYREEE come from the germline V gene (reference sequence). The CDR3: CASSLTGSDEQFF. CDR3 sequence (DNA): TGTGCCAGCAGCTTGACAGGATCGGATGAGCAGTTCTTC.